This passage covers 31 T cell receptor beta chains from one sample sequenced in a study of control samples from healthy donors and cancer patients. Sequencing was performed with immunoSEQ multiplex PCR; in TCRdb, only in-frame clones are kept and a portion is missing. The table has hundreds of thousands of clones, around 90% seen once. What was sequenced was PBMCs. All receptors derive from a man aged 35 to 55 with head and neck cancer.

V and J are TRBV9 and TRBJ2-7; D not certain. Germline assignment: CDR1 SGDLS and CDR2 YYNGEE. This CDR3 spans 15 amino acids. V was clipped by 0 bases and J by 0 bases, with 10 bases between them. CDR3 protein: CASSVDEVSSYEQYF. CDR3 nucleotide sequence: TGTGCCAGCAGCGTAGATGAGGTCAGCTCCTACGAGCAGTACTTC.

This rearrangement joins TRBV6-5 to TRBJ1-2, with 12 bases lining up with TRBD1. V lost 2 bases to trimming and J lost 4 bases; unmatched junction nucleotides: 2. The CDR3 spans 15 residues. Germline V gives CDR1 MNHEY, CDR2 SVGAGI. The CDR3 is CASSYRDRGLYGYTF. In nucleotides, the CDR3 is TGTGCCAGCAGTTACCGGGACAGGGGGCTCTATGGCTACACCTTC.

V and J are TRBV6-5 and TRBJ1-1, with D possibly being TRBD1 (5 bases). CDR1 is MNHEY, CDR2 SVGAGI, per germline. The CDR3 has 13 amino acids. Between the trimmed V and J ends, which lost 7 bases and 6 bases, there was a span of 15 bases. The CDR3 is CASIPRGGAEAFF. The CDR3 DNA sequence: TGTGCCAGCATCCCGAGGGGAGGCGCTGAAGCTTTCTTT.

CDR3 amino acids: CASSRAWGQTYNEQFF. The CDR3 DNA reads as TGTGCCAGCTCACGGGCATGGGGACAGACCTACAATGAGCAGTTCTTC. J is TRBJ2-1 and V is TRBV18; 7 nucleotides agree with TRBD1. Trimming removed 4 bases from V and 2 bases from J; junction bases left unmatched: 8. The V gene's germline CDR1 is KGHSH and CDR2 LQKENI. This CDR3 has 16 residues.

Only one count was recorded for this clone. The chain has TRBV6-6 and TRBJ2-3, with D perhaps matching TRBD1 or TRBD2 (5 bases each). From germline, CDR1 is MNHNY and CDR2 SVGAGI (reference sequence). This CDR3 contains 16 residues. V was shortened by 2 bases and J by 1 base, with 13 bases between the two germline ends. The CDR3 nucleotides are TGTGCCAGCAGTTACGGAGGCTCACAGGGCACAGATACGCAGTATTTT. Residues: CASSYGGSQGTDTQYF.

This clone was seen more than once but under ten times. The CDR3 is CAWSQDTRGEAFF. The CDR3, as DNA: TGTGCCTGGAGTCAGGACACCAGAGGAGAAGCTTTCTTT. The chain carries TRBV30 and TRBJ1-1; the D gene is possibly TRBD1 (5 bases). The length of the CDR3 is 13 residues. CDR1 is GTSNPN, CDR2 SVGIG, per germline (reference sequence). Trimming pared 2 bases from V and 8 bases from J, leaving 15 bases between.

The chain carries TRBV20-1 and TRBJ1-2, with a tentative D call TRBD1 (6 bases). This CDR3 has 12 residues. Germline CDR1 is DFQATT and CDR2 is SNEGSKA (reference sequence). Trimming pared 3 bases from V and 6 bases from J, leaving 11 bases between. The CDR3 DNA follows: TGCAGTGCTAGTCGATCAGGGGATGGCTACACCTTC. Translated, it gives CSASRSGDGYTF.

The chain joins TRBV7-8 to TRBJ1-1; 11 bases map to TRBD1. J lost 7 bases, V lost 6 bases, and 7 bases had no gene match. CDR1 SGHVS and CDR2 FQNEAQ come from the germline V gene. There are 14 residues in the CDR3. The CDR3 spells CASRRTGTGGEAFF. In nucleotides, the CDR3 is TGTGCCAGCAGACGAACGGGGACAGGGGGTGAAGCTTTCTTT.

This clone was counted between two and nine times. This chain links TRBV28 with TRBJ2-6; D remains unclear. The CDR3 runs 17 residues. The germline gives CDR1 MDHEN, CDR2 SYDVKM. The ends were cut back, 6 bases at V and 2 bases at J, with 17 bases in the middle. The CDR3 DNA reads as TGTGCCAGCAGCGGTACGGAAGGAGATGCTGGGGCCAACGTCCTGACTTTC. Its protein product is CASSGTEGDAGANVLTF.

V usage is TRBV11-1 and J usage is TRBJ1-1, with 7 nucleotides matching TRBD1. The germline gives CDR1 SGHAT, CDR2 FQDESV (reference sequence). The CDR3 runs 15 residues. The V and J ends lost 0 bases and 7 bases, in that order; junction bases with no gene match: 8. The CDR3 region has the DNA TGTGCCAGCAGCTTAGCGCGGCAGGGGGGAGGTGAAGCTTTCTTT. This encodes CASSLARQGGGEAFF.

This clone came up a few times. The chain employs TRBV6-2 or TRBV6-3 and TRBJ1-3, with a tentative D call TRBD1 (5 bases). V was cut by 5 bases and J by 3 bases, with 14 bases left in between. Germline V CDR1 and CDR2: MNHEY, SVGEGT. CDR3 length: 15 residues. CDR3 nucleotide sequence: TGTGCCAGCAGTCACCGACAGTTTATTGGAAACACCATATATTTT. It encodes CASSHRQFIGNTIYF.

The chain has TRBV28 and TRBJ2-1; D gene ambiguous. The CDR3 contains 12 residues. Per the germline V gene, CDR1 is MDHEN and CDR2 is SYDVKM. V lost 3 bases to trimming and J lost 2 bases, with 2 bases between them. CDR3 bases: TGTGCCAGCAGTTTTCCCTACAATGAGCAGTTCTTC. It is translated as CASSFPYNEQFF.

The rearrangement joins TRBV27 to TRBJ1-5, with D possibly TRBD1 on 5 matching bases. From germline, CDR1 is MNHEY and CDR2 SMNVEV (reference sequence). CDR3 length: 13 residues. V dropped 5 bases and J dropped 5 bases, with 10 bases sitting between them. The CDR3 bases are TGTGCCAGCAGTCCTGGGACTTATCAGCCCCAGCATTTT. Amino acids: CASSPGTYQPQHF.

The genes are TRBV4-2 and TRBJ1-2, with 7 bases that match TRBD1. The CDR3 has 16 amino acids. Trimming took 4 bases from V and 2 from J; bases not matched to a gene: 10. The germline V gene encodes CDR1 LGHNA and CDR2 YNFKEQ. The CDR3, as DNA: TGTGCCAGCAGCCCACGATCCCTACAGGGGAACTATGGCTACACCTTC. It encodes CASSPRSLQGNYGYTF.

The genes are TRBV5-1 and TRBJ1-6, with TRBD1 matching 7 bases. The germline V gene encodes CDR1 SGHRS and CDR2 YFSETQ. CDR3 length: 15 residues. V lost 3 bases, J lost 6 bases, and 6 bases stayed unmatched. CDR3 sequence reads: CASSWGGQSNSPLHF. The CDR3 coding sequence is TGCGCCAGCAGCTGGGGGGGACAGTCTAATTCACCCCTCCACTTT.

The genes are TRBV29-1 and TRBJ1-1, with D hard to call. Between the trimmed V and J ends, which lost 6 bases and 1 base, there was a span of 21 bases. Per the germline V gene, CDR1 is SQVTM and CDR2 is ANQGSEA. The CDR3 consists of 16 residues. CDR3 region: CSVEVSERVPNTEAFF. CDR3 DNA: TGCAGCGTCGAGGTGTCCGAGAGGGTTCCGAACACTGAAGCTTTCTTT.

The chain recombines TRBV19 with TRBJ1-5; no clear D. Germline V gene data show CDR1 as LNHDA and CDR2 as SQIVND (reference sequence). This CDR3 is built from 16 residues. V lost 1 base and J lost 0, with 10 bases in between. The CDR3 loop is CASSIGTPVSNQPQHF. The DNA for the CDR3 is TGTGCCAGTAGTATAGGTACCCCCGTTAGCAATCAGCCCCAGCATTTT.

The chain recombines TRBV6-5 with TRBJ2-7; no clear D gene. Germline V gene data show CDR1 as MNHEY and CDR2 as SVGAGI. The CDR3 has 15 amino acids. V was pared by 0 bases and J by 3 bases, with 12 bases between. The CDR3 here is CASSYSWKADYEQYF. CDR3 in DNA: TGTGCCAGCAGTTACTCATGGAAGGCGGACTACGAGCAGTACTTC.

V usage is TRBV30 and J usage is TRBJ1-2, with no clear D. Per germline, CDR1 GTSNPN and CDR2 SVGIG (reference sequence). The CDR3 length is 13 residues. The ends were cut back, 3 bases at V and 1 base at J, with 9 bases in the middle. This CDR3 reads CAWRRPLNYGYTF. The CDR3 DNA reads as TGTGCCTGGAGAAGGCCTCTTAACTATGGCTACACCTTC.

The rearrangement joins TRBV19 to TRBJ1-4; 7 nucleotides line up with TRBD1. The trim removed 5 bases at V and 7 bases at J, leaving 7 bases unmatched. Germline-derived CDR1 and CDR2 are LNHDA and SQIVND (reference sequence). The CDR3 contains 14 residues. CDR3 region: CASSPDRDREKLFF. As DNA, the CDR3 is TGTGCCAGTAGTCCCGACAGGGATCGTGAAAAACTGTTTTTT.

The rearrangement joins TRBV29-1 to TRBJ2-6; D is possibly TRBD1 (5 bases). V was clipped by 4 bases and J by 1 base, with 11 bases between them. The CDR3 is made up of 15 amino acids. Germline V gives CDR1 SQVTM, CDR2 ANQGSEA. The DNA of the CDR3 is TGCAGCGTTGGAGACAGAAATTCTGGGGCCAACGTCCTGACTTTC. It yields the protein CSVGDRNSGANVLTF.

For the CDR3, the DNA is TGTGCCAGCAGCTTAGCGGGGGGCCAAGAGACCCAGTACTTC. Translation gives CASSLAGGQETQYF. V is TRBV7-2 and J is TRBJ2-5; a weak D match, TRBD2 (6 bases). Trimming took 0 bases from V and 1 from J, leaving 6 bases between them. Per the germline V gene, CDR1 is SGHTA and CDR2 is FQGNSA. The CDR3 length is 14 residues.

V gene TRBV2 combines with J gene TRBJ1-5; D is uncertain. The germline CDR1 and CDR2 sequences are SNHLY and FYNNEI. This CDR3 spans 13 amino acids. V was shortened by 2 bases and J by 6 bases, with 8 bases between the two germline ends. The CDR3 nucleotides are TGTGCCAGCAGTGAACGTGAGGCTCAGCCCCAGCATTTT. Amino acid sequence: CASSEREAQPQHF. The full variable domain, its missing parts supplied by reference TRBV2 and TRBJ1-5, is EPEVTQTPSHQVTQMGQEVILRCVPISNHLYFYWYRQILGQKVEFLVSFYNNEISEKSEIFDDQFSVERPDGSNFTLKIRSTKLEDSAMYFCASSEREAQPQHFGDGTRLSIL.

This chain joins TRBV3-1 (or the pseudogene TRBV3-2) and TRBJ1-2; 8 bases are a match to TRBD1. CDR1 is LGHDT, CDR2 YNNKEL, per germline (reference sequence). Germline trimming cut 4 bases from V and 3 bases from J; bases unmatched to any gene: 7. The CDR3 covers 15 residues. CDR3 residues: CASSPVRQGYYGYTF. CDR3 bases: TGTGCCAGCAGCCCTGTGCGACAGGGGTACTATGGCTACACCTTC.

V usage is TRBV5-1 and J usage is TRBJ2-5, with 13 positions matching TRBD2. The germline CDR1 and CDR2 sequences are SGHRS and YFSETQ. V trimming: 1 base; J trimming: 2 bases; junction bases outside the gene matches: 2. This CDR3 spans 16 amino acids. The CDR3 sequence is CASSLLTSGGQETQYF. Written as DNA, the CDR3 is TGCGCCAGCAGCTTGCTGACTAGCGGGGGGCAAGAGACCCAGTACTTC.

V and J are TRBV7-2 and TRBJ2-2; D may match TRBD1 or TRBD2 (5 bases each). Trimming left V 3 bases short and J 4 bases short, with 12 bases between. The CDR3 covers 15 residues. Germline values: CDR1 SGHTA, CDR2 FQGNSA. The CDR3 DNA reads as TGTGCCAGCAGCTTGCTCGGGGCCTCCACCGGGGAGCTGTTTTTT. Its translation: CASSLLGASTGELFF. The full variable domain, its missing parts supplied by reference TRBV7-2 and TRBJ2-2, is GAGVSQSPSNKVTEKGKDVELRCDPISGHTALYWYRQSLGQGLEFLIYFQGNSAPDKSGLPSDRFSAERTGGSVSTLTIQRTQQEDSAVYLCASSLLGASTGELFFGEGSRLTVL.

The sample holds one count of this clone. The chain couples TRBV7-2 to TRBJ1-5; possibly TRBD1 for D (6 bases). The germline V and J ends were trimmed by 5 bases and 8 bases, with 19 bases remaining between them. The CDR3 spans 15 residues. CDR1 and CDR2 (germline): SGHTA, FQGNSA. The CDR3, as DNA: TGTGCCAGCAGCCTACAGGGCCCAGGGCAGGAGCCCCAGCATTTT. Protein sequence: CASSLQGPGQEPQHF.

This clone has only a few counts. The chain employs TRBV5-5 and TRBJ2-1; maybe TRBD2 (5 bases). CDR1 SGHKS and CDR2 YYEKEE come from the germline V gene (reference sequence). V gave up 7 bases and J gave up 0 bases, with 14 bases separating them. CDR3 length: 15 amino acids. The CDR3 nucleotides are TGTGCCAGCCGTGACGGGGAGAGCTCCTACAATGAGCAGTTCTTC. This encodes CASRDGESSYNEQFF.

The rearrangement links TRBV29-1 to TRBJ2-1, with 10 nucleotides matching TRBD1. After removal of 4 bases from V and 10 bases from J, the junction contained 4 bases not matched to a gene. The CDR3 totals 12 residues. Germline V gene lookup returns CDR1 SQVTM and CDR2 ANQGSEA. CDR3 DNA sequence: TGCAGCGTTGGAGGGACAGGGGAGGAGCAGTTCTTC. This encodes CSVGGTGEEQFF.

The gene calls are TRBV18 and TRBJ1-6, with D possibly matching TRBD1 (5 bases). This CDR3 has 17 residues. Germline values: CDR1 KGHSH, CDR2 LQKENI. The V end was cut by 2 bases, the J end by 7 bases, with 18 bases between. The CDR3 sequence is CASSPNGAGVVNSPLHF. Written as DNA, the CDR3 is TGTGCCAGCTCACCAAACGGGGCTGGGGTAGTAAATTCACCCCTCCACTTT.

The J gene is TRBJ2-7, the V gene TRBV5-4; 9 bases are shared with TRBD1. Germline CDR1 SGHNT, CDR2 YYREEE (reference sequence). The CDR3 consists of 16 residues. V dropped 3 bases and J dropped 4; count of bases not matched to a gene: 11. CDR3: CASSSTRQGVNYEQYF. In DNA form, the CDR3 reads TGTGCCAGCAGCTCAACAAGACAGGGGGTAAATTACGAGCAGTACTTC.